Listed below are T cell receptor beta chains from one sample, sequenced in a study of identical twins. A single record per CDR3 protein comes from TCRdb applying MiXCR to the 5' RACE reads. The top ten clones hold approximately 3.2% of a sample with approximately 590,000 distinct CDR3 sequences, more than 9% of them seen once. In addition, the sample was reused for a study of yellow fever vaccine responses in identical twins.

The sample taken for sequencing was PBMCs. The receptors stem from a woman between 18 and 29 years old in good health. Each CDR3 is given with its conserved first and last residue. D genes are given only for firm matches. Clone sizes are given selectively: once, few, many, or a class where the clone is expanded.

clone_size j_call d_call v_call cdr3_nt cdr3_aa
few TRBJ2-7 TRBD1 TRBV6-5 TGTGCCAGCAGTTACTCCTTACCCGGGACAGCGTACGAGCAGTACTTC CASSYSLPGTAYEQYF
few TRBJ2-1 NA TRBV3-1 TGTGCCAGCAGCCAAATTGGCAGGGACTCCTACAATGAGCAGTTCTTC CASSQIGRDSYNEQFF
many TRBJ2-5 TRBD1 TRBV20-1 TGCAGTGCTAGCCCCGGGACAGGGAGATACGAGACCCAGTACTTC CSASPGTGRYETQYF
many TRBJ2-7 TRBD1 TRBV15 TGTGCCACCAGCCGCCGGGACAGCACTTCCTACGAGCAGTACTTC CATSRRDSTSYEQYF
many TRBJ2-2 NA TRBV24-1 TGTGCCACCAGTGCCAAGGGGGGTCCCACCGGGGAGCTGTTTTTT CATSAKGGPTGELFF
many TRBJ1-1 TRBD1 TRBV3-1 TGTGCCAGCAGCCAAGCAGGGGGCATGAACACTGAAGCTTTCTTT CASSQAGGMNTEAFF
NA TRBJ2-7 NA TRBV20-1 TGCAGTGCTAGAGTTGCGACCTACGAGCAGTACTTC CSARVATYEQYF
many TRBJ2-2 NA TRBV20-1 TGCAGTGCTCGGGTCCCGAACACCGGGGAGCTGTTTTTT CSARVPNTGELFF
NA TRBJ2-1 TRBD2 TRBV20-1 TGCAGTGCTAGATCCCAGCGGGGCCAGAGCTACAATGAGCAGTTCTTC CSARSQRGQSYNEQFF
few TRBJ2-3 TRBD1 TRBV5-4 TGTGCCAGCAGCTCCGACAGGGGGCTCACAGATACGCAGTATTTT CASSSDRGLTDTQYF
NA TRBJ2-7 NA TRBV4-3 TGCGCCAGCAGCCAAGTGACAGGTTACTACGAGCAGTACTTC CASSQVTGYYEQYF
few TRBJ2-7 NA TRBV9 TGTGCCAGCAGCGTAGGGACTGCCTCCTACGAGCAGTACTTC CASSVGTASYEQYF
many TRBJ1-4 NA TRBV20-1 TGCAGTGCTAGAGATGACGGAAGGGTGGGACTGTTTTTT CSARDDGRVGLFF
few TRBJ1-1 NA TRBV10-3 TGTGCCACCGCAGGCGGGACCACTGAAGCTTTCTTT CATAGGTTEAFF
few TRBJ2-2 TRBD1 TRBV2 TGTGCCAGCAGTGAATCCGGGACAGGGGGCGCCGAAGGGGAGCTGTTTTTT CASSESGTGGAEGELFF
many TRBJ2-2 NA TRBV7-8 TGTGCCAGCAGCTTACCCTCGTGGGCGAACACCGGGGAGCTGTTTTTT CASSLPSWANTGELFF
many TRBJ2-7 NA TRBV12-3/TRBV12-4 TGTGCCAGCAGTTCTCTCCTGAACCTCTACGAGCAGTACTTC CASSSLLNLYEQYF
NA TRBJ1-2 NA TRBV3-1 TGTGCCAGCAGCCAAGCTACCCCCGGGCAGCCTTATGGCTACACCTTC CASSQATPGQPYGYTF
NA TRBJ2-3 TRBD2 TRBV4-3 TGCGCCAGCAGCCAACGGGGCCTCCGGGGCGGGAGTGCAGATACGCAGTATTTT CASSQRGLRGGSADTQYF
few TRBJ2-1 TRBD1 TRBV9 TGTGCCAGCAGCACCTCGACAGGGAAAAAAAGCAATGAGCAGTTCTTC CASSTSTGKKSNEQFF
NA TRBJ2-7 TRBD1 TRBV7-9 TGTGCCAGCACCGACACCCGGGACAGGATCTACGAGCAGTACTTC CASTDTRDRIYEQYF
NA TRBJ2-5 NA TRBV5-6 TGTGCCAGCGGAGCACAGGGCGGAGAGACCCAGTACTTC CASGAQGGETQYF
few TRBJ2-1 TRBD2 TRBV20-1 TGCAGTGCTAGTGCTGGACTAGCTGAGCAGTTCTTC CSASAGLAEQFF
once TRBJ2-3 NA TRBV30 TGTGCCTGGAGTCCAACTCCGGGACCTTTGGTAGATACGCAGTATTTT CAWSPTPGPLVDTQYF
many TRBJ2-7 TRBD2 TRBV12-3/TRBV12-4 TGTGCCAGCAGCCTTAGCGGGGGGGCAGTCTACGAGCAGTACTTC CASSLSGGAVYEQYF
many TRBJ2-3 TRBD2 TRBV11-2 TGTGCCAGCAGCTTAGTCGGCGGGGGGGCCCCAGATACGCAGTATTTT CASSLVGGGAPDTQYF
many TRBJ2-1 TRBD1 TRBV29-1 TGCAGCGTGAAAACGGGACAGGGGGCAGACAATGAGCAGTTCTTC CSVKTGQGADNEQFF
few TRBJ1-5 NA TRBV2 TGTGCCAGCAGTTTGGCAGAGATCAATCAGCCCCAGCATTTT CASSLAEINQPQHF
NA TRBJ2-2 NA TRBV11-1 TGTGCCAGCAGCTTTTTGGTTTCGAACACCGGGGAGCTGTTTTTT CASSFLVSNTGELFF
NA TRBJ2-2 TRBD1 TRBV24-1 TGTGCCACCAGTGAATCCGACAGGGGGGACACCGGGGAGCTGTTTTTT CATSESDRGDTGELFF
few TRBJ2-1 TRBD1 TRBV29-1 TGCAGCGTACAGACAGGGTTTGGGGATGAGCAGTTCTTC CSVQTGFGDEQFF
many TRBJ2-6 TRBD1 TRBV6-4 TGTGCCAGCGGACAGGGAAAATCTGGGGCCAACGTCCTGACTTTC CASGQGKSGANVLTF
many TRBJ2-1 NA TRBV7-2 TGTGCCAGCAGCTGGCGGGGAGGGGGGCACAATGAGCAGTTCTTC CASSWRGGGHNEQFF
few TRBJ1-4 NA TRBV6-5 TGTGCCAGCAGTTACTCGGCCCTACCAACTAATGAAAAACTGTTTTTT CASSYSALPTNEKLFF
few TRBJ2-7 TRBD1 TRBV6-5 TGTGCCAGCAGTCCTAACCAAATGACAGGGACGCAGTACTTC CASSPNQMTGTQYF
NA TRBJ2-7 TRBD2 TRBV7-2 TGTGCCAGCAGCTTAGTATCGGCGGGAGGCGTGTACGAGCAGTACTTC CASSLVSAGGVYEQYF
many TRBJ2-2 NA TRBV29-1 TGCAGCGTCCCGAAGGAGGACCGAGAGACCGGGGAGCTGTTTTTT CSVPKEDRETGELFF
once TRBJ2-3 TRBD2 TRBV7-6 TGTGCCAGCAGCTTAGGAGTTAGCGGGGGGGCCAGCACAGATACGCAGTATTTT CASSLGVSGGASTDTQYF
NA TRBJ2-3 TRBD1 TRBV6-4 TGTGCCAGCGCCACAGGGGGCAAAGATACGCAGTATTTT CASATGGKDTQYF
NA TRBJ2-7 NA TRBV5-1 TGCGCCAGCAGCTCCCAGGGGGGGGGCTACGAGCAGTACTTC CASSSQGGGYEQYF